Listed here are 24 T cell receptor beta chains from one sample, sequenced in a study of OX40 agonist ivuxolimab in advanced cancers. Here immunoSEQ multiplex PCR was the method, and the copy in TCRdb shows in-frame clones only, minus some. The repertoire has 94,000 or so clones, 80% to 85% of them found once; the top ten carry roughly 1.1%. Sequencing used CD4+ or CD8+ T cells sorted from blood, obtained in a trial of the OX40 agonist ivuxolimab. The receptor source for this set is an adult with an advanced solid tumor such as melanoma, head and neck, liver or kidney cancer.

This clone has only a few counts. The genes are TRBV5-1 and TRBJ1-4, with a weak D call TRBD1 (6 bases). The V gene lost 2 bases and the J gene lost 8 bases, with 13 bases spanning the gap. The CDR3 contains 14 residues. Germline V gives CDR1 SGHRS, CDR2 YFSETQ. The CDR3 reads CASSFNNRGEKLFF. As DNA, the CDR3 is TGCGCCAGCAGCTTTAATAATAGGGGGGAAAAACTGTTTTTT.

The chain links TRBV10-2 to TRBJ1-1; D uncertain. There are 13 residues in the CDR3. V was shortened by 10 bases and J by 0 bases, with 12 bases between the two germline ends. Germline V gene sequence: CDR1 WSHSY, CDR2 SAAADI. This chain's CDR3 is CATRGRVNTEAFF. CDR3 DNA: TGCGCCACCAGAGGTAGGGTGAACACTGAAGCTTTCTTT.

This clone was observed a handful of times. This chain joins TRBV9 and TRBJ1-3; 10 bases align to TRBD1. V was clipped by 0 bases and J by 3 bases; unmatched bases: 12. CDR1 and CDR2 (germline): SGDLS, YYNGEE. The CDR3 has 19 residues. The CDR3: CASSVGPGQGTGRGNTIYF. The CDR3, as DNA: TGTGCCAGCAGCGTAGGCCCGGGACAGGGGACGGGGCGTGGAAACACCATATATTTT.

The V and J genes are TRBV10-2 and TRBJ1-1; tentative D call: TRBD1 (6 bases). Germline-derived CDR1 and CDR2 are WSHSY and SAAADI. V gave up 5 bases and J gave up 0 bases, with 13 bases separating them. The CDR3 contains 15 residues. The DNA for the CDR3 is TGCGCCAGCAGTAAAGGGGGACCGGTGAACACTGAAGCTTTCTTT. Translating it yields CASSKGGPVNTEAFF.

This clone was counted once. The chain couples TRBV5-8 to TRBJ2-5; D perhaps matches TRBD1 (5 bases). Germline CDR1 is SGHTS and CDR2 is YDEGEE. CDR3 length: 12 amino acids. The V and J ends lost 1 base and 11 bases respectively, with 12 bases between them. CDR3 residues: CASSLRGQRQYF. DNA for the CDR3: TGTGCCAGCAGCTTGAGAGGACAACGGCAGTACTTC.

The rearrangement uses TRBV5-4 and TRBJ2-5; no firm D call. Trimming removed 3 bases at V and 4 bases at J, with 19 bases between. This CDR3 has 16 amino acids. Germline V gene lookup returns CDR1 SGHNT and CDR2 YYREEE (reference sequence). In DNA, the CDR3 is TGTGCCAGCAGCTCAACCCTTTCGGTCTCGGGAGAGACCCAGTACTTC. Residues: CASSSTLSVSGETQYF.

This clone came up once. The chain recombines TRBV5-6 with TRBJ1-2; the D gene is possibly TRBD1 (6 bases). The V gene lost 0 bases and the J gene lost 4 bases, with 16 bases spanning the gap. Per the germline V gene, CDR1 is SGHDT and CDR2 is YYEEEE. The CDR3 has 16 amino acids. For the CDR3, the DNA is TGTGCCAGCAGCTTGGGGGCCGGACAGAAACGCTATGGCTACACCTTC. Its protein product is CASSLGAGQKRYGYTF. Variable domain in full (rest from reference TRBV5-6 and TRBJ1-2): DAGVTQSPTHLIKTRGQQVTLRCSPKSGHDTVSWYQQALGQGPQFIFQYYEEEERQRGNFPDRFSGHQFPNYSSELNVNALLLGDSALYLCASSLGAGQKRYGYTFGSGTRLTVV.

This clone was detected a few times. The chain combines TRBV27 with TRBJ1-1, with unresolved D. Germline-derived CDR1 and CDR2 are MNHEY and SMNVEV (reference sequence). This CDR3 has 17 residues. Trimming took 3 bases from V and 0 from J, leaving 17 bases between them. CDR3 in amino acids: CASSFSVGETVNTEAFF. The DNA for the CDR3 is TGTGCCAGCAGTTTTTCGGTGGGCGAGACTGTGAACACTGAAGCTTTCTTT.

This clone was seen a few times. This chain connects TRBV27 to TRBJ1-6; D is uncertain. Trimming pared 6 bases from V and 3 bases from J, leaving 12 bases between. Germline V gene sequence: CDR1 MNHEY, CDR2 SMNVEV (reference sequence). This CDR3 region has 15 residues. The CDR3 loop reads CASRGELYYNSPLHF. CDR3 nucleotide sequence: TGTGCCAGCAGGGGAGAGTTATACTATAATTCACCCCTCCACTTT.

The CDR3 coding sequence is TGTGCCAGCAGCTTAGATAACTTCTCGTACGAGCAGTACGTC. This sequence encodes CASSLDNFSYEQYV. The chain recombines TRBV11-2 with TRBJ2-7; D unclear. V lost 0 bases, J lost 4 bases, and 10 bases lay in between. In germline, CDR1 is SGHAT, CDR2 FQNNGV. The CDR3 length is 14 residues.

The chain employs TRBV7-6 and TRBJ2-5; 8 positions agree with TRBD1. Trimming at V came to 4 bases and at J to 4 bases, leaving 11 bases not matched to a gene. This CDR3 region has 16 residues. Germline CDR1 SGHVS, CDR2 FNYEAQ. This chain's CDR3 is CASSSQIGQGPETQYF. The CDR3 coding sequence is TGTGCCAGCAGCTCCCAAATCGGACAGGGCCCAGAGACCCAGTACTTC.

This clone came up a few times. The chain links TRBV5-6 to TRBJ2-7; TRBD1 matches at 9 bases. This CDR3 contains 15 residues. From germline, CDR1 is SGHDT and CDR2 YYEEEE. The junction had 10 bases not matched to a gene; V was cut back by 7 bases and J by 2 bases. CDR3 amino acids: CASHQPGQGTYEQYF. As DNA, the CDR3 is TGTGCCAGCCACCAACCGGGACAGGGAACCTACGAGCAGTACTTC.

This chain joins TRBV9 and TRBJ1-6; possible D gene TRBD1, 5 bases. V dropped 0 bases and J dropped 8 bases, with 15 bases sitting between them. The CDR3 sequence is 16 residues long. Germline loops: CDR1 SGDLS, CDR2 YYNGEE. The CDR3: CASSVERGRLDSPLHF. The CDR3 coding sequence is TGTGCCAGCAGCGTAGAGAGGGGACGGTTGGATTCACCCCTCCACTTT.

The chain links TRBV14 to TRBJ1-2; D is possibly TRBD1 (5 bases). CDR3 length: 14 amino acids. V dropped 1 base and J dropped 4 bases, with 10 bases sitting between them. Germline V lookup: CDR1 SGHDN, CDR2 FVKESK. The CDR3 DNA reads TGTGCCAGCAGCCAAGTAGGACAACTCTATGGCTACACCTTC. Translating gives CASSQVGQLYGYTF.

This clone turned up a few times. This chain joins TRBV23-1 and TRBJ2-3; 12 nucleotides align to TRBD2. TRBV23-1 qualifies as an ORF whose function is uncertain. V was clipped by 2 bases and J by 8 bases; unmatched bases: 8. The CDR3 has 16 residues. The CDR3 bases are TGCGCCAGCAGTCAACTAGCGGGGGGGCCTACTCCTACGCAGTATTTT. Translation: CASSQLAGGPTPTQYF.

This rearrangement joins TRBV9 to TRBJ1-6; possibly TRBD1 for D (6 bases). V lost 3 bases and J 4 bases, leaving 17 bases between the germline ends. This CDR3 is built from 17 residues. Germline V gene data show CDR1 as SGDLS and CDR2 as YYNGEE. The CDR3 nucleotides read TGTGCCAGCAGCGCCCAGGGGTCTCGCCCGTATAATTCACCCCTCCACTTT. It is translated as CASSAQGSRPYNSPLHF.

The chain links TRBV12-5 to TRBJ2-1; either TRBD1 or TRBD2 may supply D (5 bases each). CDR3 length: 16 residues. The germline gives CDR1 LGHNT, CDR2 FRNRAP. V was trimmed by 2 bases and J by 7 bases, leaving 18 bases between them. In DNA form, the CDR3 reads TGTGCTAGTGGTTTGCAGCGGCCTGTGGGGGTGAATGAGCAGTTCTTC. Protein: CASGLQRPVGVNEQFF.

J is TRBJ2-3 and V is TRBV4-2; no definite D call. V lost 0 bases to trimming and J lost 0 bases, with 10 bases between them. The CDR3 runs 16 residues. The germline V gene has CDR1 LGHNA and CDR2 YNFKEQ. The CDR3, as DNA: TGTGCCAGCAGCCAAGAGTTTAGGGAAAGCACAGATACGCAGTATTTT. Translated, it gives CASSQEFRESTDTQYF.

This clone appeared once. The genes are TRBV10-3 and TRBJ2-5, with TRBD2 as a possible D gene (6 bases). The germline V gene encodes CDR1 ENHRY and CDR2 SYGVKD. V shed 4 bases and J shed 1 base, with 10 bases lying between them. This CDR3 is built from 14 residues. Here the CDR3 reads CAISGDSTQETQYF. The CDR3 coding sequence is TGTGCCATCAGTGGGGACTCCACCCAAGAGACCCAGTACTTC.

This clone has a handful of counts. The rearrangement uses TRBV11-2 and TRBJ2-1; 13 positions match TRBD2. CDR3 length: 16 residues. In germline, CDR1 is SGHAT, CDR2 FQNNGV. Trimming took 5 bases from V and 7 from J; bases not matched to a gene: 8. The CDR3 spells CASSPRTSGGMNEQFF. The CDR3, as DNA: TGTGCCAGCAGCCCACGGACTAGCGGGGGCATGAATGAGCAGTTCTTC. Full variable domain (outside the CDR3, taken from reference TRBV11-2 and TRBJ2-1): EAGVAQSPRYKIIEKRQSVAFWCNPISGHATLYWYQQILGQGPKLLIQFQNNGVVDDSQLPKDRFSAERLKGVDSTLKIQPAKLEDSAVYLCASSPRTSGGMNEQFFGPGTRLTVL.

This chain uses TRBV6-1 with TRBJ1-2; TRBD1 agrees at 9 bases. With 2 bases clipped from V and 5 bases from J, the junction kept 6 bases outside the gene matches. The CDR3 contains 15 residues. The V gene's germline CDR1 is MNHNS and CDR2 SASEGT. CDR3 sequence (DNA): TGTGCCAGCAGTGAAACAGGGGGCGCGGGGTATGGCTACACCTTC. Translation gives CASSETGGAGYGYTF.

This clone was seen once. This chain connects TRBV6-1 to TRBJ1-2, with TRBD1 matching over 7 bases. CDR3 length: 13 amino acids. Germline V CDR1 and CDR2: MNHNS, SASEGT. J gave up 8 bases and V 6 bases, and 9 bases lay outside the gene matches. The CDR3 is CASRGDRVEGYTF. For the CDR3, the DNA is TGTGCCAGCAGGGGAGACAGGGTAGAAGGCTACACCTTC.

The gene calls are TRBV6-5 and TRBJ1-2, with D unresolved. Germline CDR1 and CDR2: MNHEY and SVGAGI. V was trimmed by 5 bases and J by 8 bases, leaving 21 bases between them. This CDR3 has 15 amino acids. The DNA for the CDR3 is TGTGCCAGCAGTCCTACCGACGAGGTTTTGGGCGGCTACACCTTC. It codes for CASSPTDEVLGGYTF.

Of note for this clone: A single base separates this from a much larger clone, so it may be a read error. Here the CDR3 reads CASSNSGLGNTIYF. The DNA of the CDR3 is TGTGCCAGCAGTAATTCGGGTTTGGGAAACACCATATATTTT. V gene TRBV2 combines with J gene TRBJ1-3; D unresolved. Germline-derived CDR1 and CDR2 are SNHLY and FYNNEI. V was cut by 5 bases and J by 4 bases, with 12 bases left in between. The CDR3 runs 14 residues.